This TCR beta chain was obtained from a study of post-analysis software for immune sequencing data. Unique molecular identifiers tagged the TCR beta cDNA libraries. TCRdb processed the PCR reads anew with MiXCR; each CDR3 protein has one entry. This table has 750,000 to 950,000 distinct CDR3 sequences, around 50% appearing once. The sequencing sample was made of blood. The source is a girl aged 10-17 years with multiple sclerosis.

The CDR3 region is CSGGLAGAETQYF. In DNA form, the CDR3 reads TGCAGCGGGGGCCTAGCGGGAGCAGAGACCCAGTACTTC. V and J are TRBV29-1 and TRBJ2-5, with 10 positions matching TRBD2. Losses at the gene ends were 7 bases for V and 4 bases for J; bases not matched to a gene: 6. The CDR3 has 13 residues. CDR1 is SQVTM and CDR2 is ANQGSEA in the germline V gene.